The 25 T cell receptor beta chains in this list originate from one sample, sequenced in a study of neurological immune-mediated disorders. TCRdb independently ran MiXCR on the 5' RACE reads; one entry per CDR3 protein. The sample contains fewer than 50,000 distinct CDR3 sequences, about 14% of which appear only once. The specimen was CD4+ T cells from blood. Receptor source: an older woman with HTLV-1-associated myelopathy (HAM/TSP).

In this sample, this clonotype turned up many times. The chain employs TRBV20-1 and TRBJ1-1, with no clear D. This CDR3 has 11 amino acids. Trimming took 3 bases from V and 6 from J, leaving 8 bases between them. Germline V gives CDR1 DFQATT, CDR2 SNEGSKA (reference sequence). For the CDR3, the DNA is TGCAGTGCTAGGGGTGAGGCTGAAGCTTTCTTT. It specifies CSARGEAEAFF.

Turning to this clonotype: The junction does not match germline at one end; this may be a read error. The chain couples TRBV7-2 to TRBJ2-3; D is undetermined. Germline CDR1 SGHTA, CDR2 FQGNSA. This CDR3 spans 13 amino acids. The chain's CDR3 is CVSSLPSTDTQYF. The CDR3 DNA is TGTGTCAGCAGCTTGCCGAGCACAGATACGCAGTATTTT.

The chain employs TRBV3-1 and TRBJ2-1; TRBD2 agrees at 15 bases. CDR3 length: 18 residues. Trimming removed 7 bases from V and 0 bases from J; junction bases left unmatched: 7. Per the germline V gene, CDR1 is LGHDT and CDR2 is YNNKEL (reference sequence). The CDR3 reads CASKGLAGGQDSYNEQFF. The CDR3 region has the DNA TGTGCCAGCAAAGGACTAGCGGGGGGGCAGGACTCCTACAATGAGCAGTTCTTC.

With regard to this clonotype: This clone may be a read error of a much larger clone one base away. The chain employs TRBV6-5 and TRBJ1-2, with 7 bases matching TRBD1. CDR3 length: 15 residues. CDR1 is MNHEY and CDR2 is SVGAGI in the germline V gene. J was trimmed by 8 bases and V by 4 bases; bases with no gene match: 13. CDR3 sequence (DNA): TGTGCCAGCAGTTTCGGACAGGACGTCCTGGGAGGCTACACCTTC. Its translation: CASSFGQDVLGGYTF.

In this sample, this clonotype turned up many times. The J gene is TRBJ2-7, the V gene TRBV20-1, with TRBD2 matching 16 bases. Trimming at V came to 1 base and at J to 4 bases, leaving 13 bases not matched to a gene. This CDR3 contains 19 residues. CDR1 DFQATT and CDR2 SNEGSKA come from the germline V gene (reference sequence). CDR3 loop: CSARAPRGLAGGPWYEQYF. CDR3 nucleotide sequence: TGCAGTGCTAGAGCCCCGAGGGGACTAGCGGGGGGGCCGTGGTACGAGCAGTACTTC.

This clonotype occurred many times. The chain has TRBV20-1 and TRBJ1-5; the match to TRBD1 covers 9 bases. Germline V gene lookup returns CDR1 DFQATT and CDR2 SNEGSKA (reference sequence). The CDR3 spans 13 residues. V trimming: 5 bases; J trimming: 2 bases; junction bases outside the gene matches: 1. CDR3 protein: CSAWTGGNQPQHF. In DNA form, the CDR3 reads TGCAGTGCTTGGACAGGGGGCAATCAGCCCCAGCATTTT.

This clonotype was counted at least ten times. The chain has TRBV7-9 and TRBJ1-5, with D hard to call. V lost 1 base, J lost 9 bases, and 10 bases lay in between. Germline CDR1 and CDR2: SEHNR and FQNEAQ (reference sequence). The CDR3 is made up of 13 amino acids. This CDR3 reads CASSLDRPLPQHF. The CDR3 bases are TGTGCCAGCAGCTTAGATAGGCCTTTGCCCCAGCATTTT.

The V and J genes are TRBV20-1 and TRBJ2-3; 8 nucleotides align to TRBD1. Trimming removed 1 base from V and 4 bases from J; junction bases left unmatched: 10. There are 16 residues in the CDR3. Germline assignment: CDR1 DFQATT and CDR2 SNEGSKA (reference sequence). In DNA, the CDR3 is TGCAGTGCTAGAGGGGGTGCGACAGGGGAGGCAGATACGCAGTATTTT. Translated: CSARGGATGEADTQYF.

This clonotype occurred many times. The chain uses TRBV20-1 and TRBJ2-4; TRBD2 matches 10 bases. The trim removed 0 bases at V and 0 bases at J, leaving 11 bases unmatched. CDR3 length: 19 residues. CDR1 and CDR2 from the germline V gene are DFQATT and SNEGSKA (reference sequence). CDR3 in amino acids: CSARETPWLAGVAKNIQYF. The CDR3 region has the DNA TGCAGTGCTAGAGAGACCCCTTGGCTAGCGGGGGTAGCCAAAAACATTCAGTACTTC.

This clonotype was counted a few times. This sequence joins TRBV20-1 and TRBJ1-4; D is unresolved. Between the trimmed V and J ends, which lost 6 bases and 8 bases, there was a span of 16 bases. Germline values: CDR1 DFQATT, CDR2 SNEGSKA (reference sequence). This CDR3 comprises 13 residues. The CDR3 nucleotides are TGCAGTGCCGGTTCTGGGGATTTCGAAAAACTGTTTTTT. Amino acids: CSAGSGDFEKLFF.

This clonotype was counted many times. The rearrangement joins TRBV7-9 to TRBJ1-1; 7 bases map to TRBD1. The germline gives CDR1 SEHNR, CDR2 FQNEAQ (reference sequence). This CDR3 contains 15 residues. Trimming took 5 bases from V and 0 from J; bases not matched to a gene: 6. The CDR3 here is CASSPGTAMNTEAFF. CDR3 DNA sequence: TGTGCCAGCAGCCCCGGGACAGCTATGAACACTGAAGCTTTCTTT.

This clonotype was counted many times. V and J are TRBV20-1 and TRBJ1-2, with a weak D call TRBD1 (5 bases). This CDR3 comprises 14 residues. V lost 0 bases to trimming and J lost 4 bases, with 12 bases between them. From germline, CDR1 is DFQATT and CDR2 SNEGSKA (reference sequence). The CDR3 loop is CSARDPGTFYGYTF. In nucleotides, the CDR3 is TGCAGTGCTAGAGATCCCGGGACGTTCTATGGCTACACCTTC.

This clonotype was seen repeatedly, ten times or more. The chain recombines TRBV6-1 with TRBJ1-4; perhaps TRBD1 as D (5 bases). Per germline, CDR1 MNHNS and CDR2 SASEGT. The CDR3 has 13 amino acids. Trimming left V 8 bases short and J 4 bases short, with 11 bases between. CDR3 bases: TGTGCCAGCGCCCAGGGCATTAATGAAAAACTGTTTTTT. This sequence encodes CASAQGINEKLFF.

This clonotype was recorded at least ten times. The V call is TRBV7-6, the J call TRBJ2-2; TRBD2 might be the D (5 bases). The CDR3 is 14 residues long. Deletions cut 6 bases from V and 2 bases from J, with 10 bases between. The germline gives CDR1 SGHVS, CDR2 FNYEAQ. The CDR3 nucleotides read TGTGCCAGCAGAAACAGACTAAACACCGGGGAGCTGTTTTTT. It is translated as CASRNRLNTGELFF.

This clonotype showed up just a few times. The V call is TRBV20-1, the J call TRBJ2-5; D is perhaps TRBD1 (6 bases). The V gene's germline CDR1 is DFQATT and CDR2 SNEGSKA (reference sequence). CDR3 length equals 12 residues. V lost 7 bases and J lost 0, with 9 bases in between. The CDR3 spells CSGWTDQETQYF. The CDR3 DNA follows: TGCAGTGGTTGGACAGACCAAGAGACCCAGTACTTC.

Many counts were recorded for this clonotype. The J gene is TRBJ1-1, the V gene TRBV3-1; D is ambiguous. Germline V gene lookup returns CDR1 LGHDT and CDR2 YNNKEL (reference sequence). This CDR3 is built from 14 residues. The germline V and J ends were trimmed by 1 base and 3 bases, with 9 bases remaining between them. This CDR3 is CASSQGIFHTEAFF. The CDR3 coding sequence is TGTGCCAGCAGCCAAGGTATCTTCCACACTGAAGCTTTCTTT.

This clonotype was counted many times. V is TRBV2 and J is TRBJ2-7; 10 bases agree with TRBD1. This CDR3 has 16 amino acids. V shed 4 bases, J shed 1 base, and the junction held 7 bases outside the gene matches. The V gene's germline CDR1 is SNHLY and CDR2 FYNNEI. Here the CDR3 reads CASSVGPGQGSYEQYF. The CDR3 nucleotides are TGTGCCAGCAGTGTGGGACCGGGACAGGGGTCCTACGAGCAGTACTTC.

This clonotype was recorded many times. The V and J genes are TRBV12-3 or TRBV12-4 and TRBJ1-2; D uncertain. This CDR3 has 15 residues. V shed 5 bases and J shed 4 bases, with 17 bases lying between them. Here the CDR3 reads CASSTRSALSYGYTF. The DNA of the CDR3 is TGTGCCAGCAGTACCCGGTCGGCCCTCTCCTATGGCTACACCTTC.

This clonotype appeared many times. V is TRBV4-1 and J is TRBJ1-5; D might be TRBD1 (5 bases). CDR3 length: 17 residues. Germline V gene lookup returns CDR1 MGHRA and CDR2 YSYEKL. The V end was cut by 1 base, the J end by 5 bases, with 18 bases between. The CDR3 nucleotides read TGCGCCAGCAGCCAAGGAGGGGACGGACGGAGATATCAGCCCCAGCATTTT. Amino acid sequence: CASSQGGDGRRYQPQHF.

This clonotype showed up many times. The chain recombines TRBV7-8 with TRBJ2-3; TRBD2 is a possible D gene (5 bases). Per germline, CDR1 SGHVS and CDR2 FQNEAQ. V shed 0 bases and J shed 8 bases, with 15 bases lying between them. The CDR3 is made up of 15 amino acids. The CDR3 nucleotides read TGTGCCAGCAGCTTAGCTTCTAGCCAGGCAGGTACGCAGTATTTT. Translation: CASSLASSQAGTQYF.

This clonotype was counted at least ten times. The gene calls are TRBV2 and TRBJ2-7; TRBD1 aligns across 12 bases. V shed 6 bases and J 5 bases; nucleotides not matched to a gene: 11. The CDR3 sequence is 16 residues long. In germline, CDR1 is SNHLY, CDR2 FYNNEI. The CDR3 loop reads CASSLGPGQGAHEQYF. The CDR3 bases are TGTGCCAGCAGCCTGGGTCCGGGACAGGGGGCCCACGAGCAGTACTTC.

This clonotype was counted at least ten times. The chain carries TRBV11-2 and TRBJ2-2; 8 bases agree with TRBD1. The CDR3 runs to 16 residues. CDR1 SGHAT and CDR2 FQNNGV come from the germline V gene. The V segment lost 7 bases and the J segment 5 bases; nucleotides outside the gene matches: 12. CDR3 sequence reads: CASNSGSGGGTGELFF. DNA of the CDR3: TGTGCCAGCAACTCGGGATCAGGGGGCGGAACCGGGGAGCTGTTTTTT.

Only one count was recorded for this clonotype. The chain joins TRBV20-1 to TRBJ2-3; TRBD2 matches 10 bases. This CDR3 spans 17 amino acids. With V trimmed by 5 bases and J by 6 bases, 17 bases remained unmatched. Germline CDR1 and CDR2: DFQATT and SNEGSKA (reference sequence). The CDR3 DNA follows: TGCAGTGCTGACAGACAACTACTAGCGGGGTGGGCGGATACGCAGTATTTT. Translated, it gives CSADRQLLAGWADTQYF.

CDR3 protein: CSASGRVQRSQYF. DNA of the CDR3: TGCAGTGCTAGCGGGAGGGTCCAAAGGTCGCAGTATTTT. The chain carries TRBV20-1 and TRBJ2-3; TRBD2 agrees at 8 bases. V was clipped by 3 bases and J by 10 bases; unmatched bases: 9. The germline V gene encodes CDR1 DFQATT and CDR2 SNEGSKA (reference sequence). The CDR3 extends over 13 amino acids.

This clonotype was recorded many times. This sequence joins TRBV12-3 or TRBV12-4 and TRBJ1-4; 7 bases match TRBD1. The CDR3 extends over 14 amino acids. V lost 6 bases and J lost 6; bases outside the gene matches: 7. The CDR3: CASRPQGLHEKLFF. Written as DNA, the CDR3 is TGTGCCAGCAGGCCACAGGGGTTGCATGAAAAACTGTTTTTT.